These 20 T cell receptor beta chains were all obtained from the same sample, sequenced in a study of OX40 agonist ivuxolimab in advanced cancers. TCRdb keeps only in-frame clones here, not all; method: immunoSEQ multiplex PCR. The table shows around 68,000 clones, with roughly 90% occurring only once. Here the sequenced sample was CD4+ or CD8+ T cells sorted from blood, taken in a trial of the OX40 agonist ivuxolimab. These receptors were obtained from an adult with an advanced solid tumor such as melanoma, head and neck, liver or kidney cancer.

The genes are TRBV19 and TRBJ2-5; tentative D call: TRBD2 (6 bases). Trimming shortened V by 4 bases and J by 5 bases, and 11 bases separated the two germline ends. This CDR3 has 13 residues. CDR1 and CDR2 from the germline V gene are LNHDA and SQIVND (reference sequence). The CDR3 is CASSTGVRETQYF. The CDR3 nucleotides read TGTGCCAGTAGTACGGGGGTCCGGGAGACCCAGTACTTC.

The DNA for the CDR3 is TGTGCCAGCAGCACCCGCGGGGGCGGGAACACTGAAGCTTTCTTT. It encodes CASSTRGGGNTEAFF. The chain links TRBV9 to TRBJ1-1; TRBD1 might be the D (6 bases). Germline V CDR1 and CDR2: SGDLS, YYNGEE. The CDR3 runs to 15 residues. Trimming took 4 bases from V and 1 from J, leaving 14 bases between them. The full variable domain, in which reference TRBV9 and TRBJ1-1 provide the parts outside the CDR3, is DSGVTQTPKHLITATGQRVTLRCSPRSGDLSVYWYQQSLDQGLQFLIQYYNGEERAKGNILERFSAQQFPDLHSELNLSSLELGDSALYFCASSTRGGGNTEAFFGQGTRLTVV.

The chain couples TRBV15 to TRBJ2-7; 10 nucleotides align to TRBD1. CDR1 and CDR2 (germline): LNHNV, YYDKDF (reference sequence). CDR3 size: 15 residues. V shed 1 base and J 6 bases; nucleotides not matched to a gene: 6. The CDR3 bases are TGTGCCACCAGCAGAGGGGGGACAGGGGCGGCCGAGCAGTACTTC. As protein: CATSRGGTGAAEQYF.

This chain links TRBV6-1 with TRBJ1-1; unclear D gene. The CDR3 sequence is 13 residues long. V was shortened by 1 base and J by 3 bases, with 6 bases between the two germline ends. Looked up from germline, CDR1 is MNHNS and CDR2 is SASEGT. CDR3: CASSEDKDTEAFF. The CDR3 bases are TGTGCCAGCAGTGAAGATAAAGACACTGAAGCTTTCTTT.

This rearrangement joins TRBV18 to TRBJ2-1; weak D call: TRBD1 (5 bases). CDR3 size: 14 residues. The germline V and J ends were trimmed by 3 bases and 4 bases, with 10 bases remaining between them. The germline V gene encodes CDR1 KGHSH and CDR2 LQKENI. In nucleotides, the CDR3 is TGTGCCAGCTCACCGAGGCAGGGTTACAATGAGCAGTTCTTC. Translation gives CASSPRQGYNEQFF.

The CDR3 loop reads CASMAGSGNTIYF. The CDR3 DNA reads as TGTGCCAGCATGGCAGGCTCTGGAAACACCATATATTTT. The genes are TRBV6-6 and TRBJ1-3; no definite D call. This CDR3 region has 13 residues. Trimming cost V 7 bases and J 0 bases, with 7 bases left between them. Germline V CDR1 and CDR2: MNHNY, SVGAGI (reference sequence).

The V gene is TRBV9, the J gene TRBJ1-6, with TRBD1 matching over 8 bases. This CDR3 contains 16 residues. Per germline, CDR1 SGDLS and CDR2 YYNGEE. J was trimmed by 2 bases and V by 4 bases; bases with no gene match: 5. The CDR3 spells CASSLGQVAYNSPLHF. The CDR3 DNA follows: TGTGCCAGCAGCTTGGGACAGGTCGCCTATAATTCACCCCTCCACTTT. The full variable domain, in which reference TRBV9 and TRBJ1-6 provide the parts outside the CDR3, is DSGVTQTPKHLITATGQRVTLRCSPRSGDLSVYWYQQSLDQGLQFLIQYYNGEERAKGNILERFSAQQFPDLHSELNLSSLELGDSALYFCASSLGQVAYNSPLHFGNGTRLTVT.

This clone was counted between two and nine times. The J gene is TRBJ1-1, the V gene TRBV14; D unclear. Germline V gene data show CDR1 as SGHDN and CDR2 as FVKESK. V was clipped by 4 bases and J by 8 bases, with 14 bases between them. This CDR3 spans 13 amino acids. CDR3 DNA: TGTGCCAGCAGCCTCTTTTCGTCGGGGGAAGCTTTCTTT. Translating gives CASSLFSSGEAFF.

There are a few counts of this clone. V is TRBV4-2 and J is TRBJ1-1; TRBD1 agrees at 7 bases. Trimming took 5 bases from V and 4 from J; bases not matched to a gene: 4. Germline V gene sequence: CDR1 LGHNA, CDR2 YNFKEQ. The CDR3 length is 13 residues. For the CDR3, the DNA is TGTGCCAGCAGCTCGGAGGGGGCCACTGAAGCTTTCTTT. Translated: CASSSEGATEAFF.

CDR3 residues: CASNPTGASYEQYF. CDR3 coding DNA: TGCGCCAGCAACCCGACAGGTGCCTCCTACGAGCAGTACTTC. The genes are TRBV5-1 and TRBJ2-5, with D possibly matching TRBD1 (6 bases). The DNA end is a closer match to TRBJ2-7, so the J assignment may be wrong. CDR3 size: 14 residues. Looked up from germline, CDR1 is SGHRS and CDR2 is YFSETQ.

The chain recombines TRBV6-1 with TRBJ1-2; D remains ambiguous. The CDR3 consists of 12 residues. The germline CDR1 and CDR2 sequences are MNHNS and SASEGT. Trimming left V 5 bases short and J 1 base short, with 5 bases between. The chain's CDR3 is CASSRVNYGYTF. The CDR3 DNA sequence: TGTGCCAGCAGTCGAGTTAACTATGGCTACACCTTC.

This rearrangement joins TRBV28 to TRBJ2-5, with 15 nucleotides matching TRBD2. V shed 9 bases and J 0 bases; nucleotides not matched to a gene: 11. This CDR3 comprises 18 residues. Germline lookup yields CDR1 MDHEN and CDR2 SYDVKM. CDR3 sequence reads: CASKRGLAGGQYQETQYF. DNA for the CDR3: TGTGCCAGTAAAAGGGGACTAGCGGGGGGACAGTACCAAGAGACCCAGTACTTC.

The chain uses TRBV10-3 and TRBJ2-7; 9 bases agree with TRBD2. The CDR3 is 17 residues long. Germline V lookup: CDR1 ENHRY, CDR2 SYGVKD. V was pared by 2 bases and J by 0 bases, with 8 bases of the junction left unmatched. The CDR3 reads CAISEREGSGSSYEQYF. DNA for the CDR3: TGTGCCATCAGTGAGCGCGAGGGTAGCGGGAGCTCCTACGAGCAGTACTTC.

This chain uses TRBV7-9 with TRBJ2-5; 7 nucleotides match TRBD2. The CDR3 sequence is 16 residues long. The V gene's germline CDR1 is SEHNR and CDR2 FQNEAQ (reference sequence). V trimming: 4 bases; J trimming: 7 bases; junction bases outside the gene matches: 15. The CDR3 coding sequence is TGTGCCAGCAGCTCCCGAATCTCCCGCCGCGGGGGGACCCAGTACTTC. This gives the protein CASSSRISRRGGTQYF.

The chain links TRBV7-3 to TRBJ1-6, with D possibly being TRBD1 (5 bases). The CDR3 runs 15 residues. Trimming pared 1 base from V and 6 bases from J, leaving 10 bases between. Germline V gene sequence: CDR1 SGHTA, CDR2 FQGTGA. This chain's CDR3 is CASSLRGGVNSPLHF. The DNA of the CDR3 is TGTGCCAGCAGCTTAAGGGGGGGTGTTAATTCACCCCTCCACTTT.

This clone appeared once. The genes are TRBV7-2 and TRBJ1-2; D is unclear. Germline-derived CDR1 and CDR2 are SGHTA and FQGNSA. The CDR3 totals 14 residues. Trimming took off 2 bases at V and 9 bases at J, with 16 bases between the two ends. In nucleotides, the CDR3 is TGTGCCAGCAGCTTATTGAGCGGCTCAAATAGCTACACCTTC. Translated: CASSLLSGSNSYTF.

This clone is a singleton in its sample. The chain joins TRBV28 to TRBJ1-2; D unresolved. V was clipped by 6 bases and J by 7 bases, with 24 bases between them. This CDR3 has 16 residues. The V gene's germline CDR1 is MDHEN and CDR2 SYDVKM. The CDR3 DNA is TGTGCCAGCAGCCAAGGGAGCAGTGGGAGGGTGGGTGGCTACACCTTC. Translation gives CASSQGSSGRVGGYTF.

This clone was found a few times. This sequence joins TRBV9 and TRBJ2-1; D could derive from TRBD1 or TRBD2 (6 bases each). Trimming removed 0 bases from V and 8 bases from J, with 24 bases in between. Per germline, CDR1 SGDLS and CDR2 YYNGEE. The CDR3 has 18 amino acids. CDR3 residues: CASSVEWAPAGGGHEQFF. The CDR3 nucleotides read TGTGCCAGCAGCGTAGAGTGGGCCCCAGCGGGTGGGGGCCATGAGCAGTTCTTC. Full variable domain (missing parts from reference TRBV9 and TRBJ2-1): DSGVTQTPKHLITATGQRVTLRCSPRSGDLSVYWYQQSLDQGLQFLIQYYNGEERAKGNILERFSAQQFPDLHSELNLSSLELGDSALYFCASSVEWAPAGGGHEQFFGPGTRLTVL.

The chain joins TRBV10-3 to TRBJ2-5, with TRBD2 matching 13 bases. The CDR3 covers 15 residues. Trimming took 10 bases from V and 5 from J; bases not matched to a gene: 10. Germline V gives CDR1 ENHRY, CDR2 SYGVKD. The CDR3 nucleotides are TGTGCCAGCAGCCCGGGACTAGCGGGATCGGAGACCCAGTACTTC. It is translated as CASSPGLAGSETQYF.

The chain carries TRBV6-5 and TRBJ2-2, with D possibly matching TRBD1 (5 bases). This CDR3 is 11 amino acids long. Germline V gives CDR1 MNHEY, CDR2 SVGAGI. V lost 6 bases and J lost 8, with 7 bases in between. This CDR3 reads CASRGVGELFF. CDR3 in DNA: TGTGCCAGCAGAGGGGTTGGGGAGCTGTTTTTT.